Below, one T cell receptor beta chain is given with its context. What it binds is unknown. Germline loops: CDR1 SGHTA, CDR2 FQGTGA. This CDR3 is 16 amino acids long. With 1 base removed from V and 10 bases from J, the gap between germline ends came to 17 bases. The sample belongs to a study of cytomegalovirus exposure and HLA in healthy donors. The primer mix had 60 Vbeta and 13 Jbeta primers. Here immunoSEQ multiplex PCR was the method, and the copy in TCRdb shows in-frame clones only, minus some. The repertoire has about 130,000 clones, approximately 80% of them found once; the top ten carry roughly 1.2%. General study points: Later analysis associated a missense DCLRE1C variant with TCR beta V- and J-gene trimming. The study reported that TCR beta sequences accurately predicted HLA-A and HLA-B alleles in most subjects.

Sequenced material: PBMCs. V gene TRBV7-3 combines with J gene TRBJ1-6; D might be TRBD1 (5 bases). The TCR comes from a girl aged 2 to 10 in good health and CMV-seronegative. The CDR3 bases are TGTGCCAGCAGCTTAAGTGGCGGGGCAGTGAGGTCACCCCTCCACTTT. This codes for CASSLSGGAVRSPLHF.